The rows below give T cell receptor beta chains drawn from one sample of a study of PD-1 blockade in classical Hodgkin lymphoma. The repertoire was sequenced with immunoSEQ multiplex PCR; TCRdb's copy has only in-frame clones and lacks some. The sample includes nearly 25,000 clones, approximately 80% seen only once; the top ten take roughly 6.7%. The sample consisted of peripheral blood mononuclear cells (PBMCs), taken at baseline. These receptors originate from a human donor with classical Hodgkin lymphoma. Both conserved end residues are part of each CDR3. Each record gives: clone size, V gene, J gene, D gene, CDR3 protein, CDR3 DNA. D genes are given only for firm matches. Not every row has a clone size; where given, it reads once, few, many or a size class.

once	TRBV2	TRBJ1-1	-	CASRREMNTEAFF	TGTGCCAGCAGACGGGAGATGAACACTGAAGCTTTCTTT
-	TRBV7-9	TRBJ2-3	TRBD2	CASSLELAGGPDTQYF	TGTGCCAGCAGCTTAGAACTAGCGGGGGGGCCAGATACGCAGTATTTT
-	TRBV4-3	TRBJ2-3	-	CASSPGGSGTDTQYF	TGCGCCAGCAGCCCCGGCGGTAGTGGCACAGATACGCAGTATTTT
-	TRBV7-8	TRBJ2-3	-	CASMSSIYSSTDTQYF	TGTGCCAGCATGTCTAGCATATATTCTAGCACAGATACGCAGTATTTT
-	TRBV27	TRBJ1-6	-	CASSRVTVYNSPLHF	TGTGCCAGCAGCCGTGTGACAGTCTATAATTCACCCCTCCACTTT
-	TRBV7-9	TRBJ2-7	TRBD1	CASSFGTVSYEQYF	TGTGCCAGCAGCTTCGGGACAGTATCCTACGAGCAGTACTTC
-	TRBV11-2	TRBJ2-5	-	CASSLGLLGGWETQYF	TGTGCCAGCAGCTTAGGACTACTCGGGGGCTGGGAGACCCAGTACTTC
few	TRBV30	TRBJ1-6	TRBD1	CAGGQDNSPLHF	TGTGCCGGAGGACAGGATAATTCACCCCTCCACTTT
-	TRBV5-6	TRBJ2-1	-	CASSRIGVQDRNEQFF	TGTGCCAGCAGCCGTATTGGGGTACAGGACCGCAATGAGCAGTTCTTC
-	TRBV18	TRBJ1-1	TRBD1	CASSPLDRGTEAFF	TGTGCCAGCTCACCATTAGACAGGGGCACTGAAGCTTTCTTT
-	TRBV4-3	TRBJ2-7	-	CASSQVGGREQYF	TGCGCCAGCAGCCAAGTGGGGGGTCGGGAGCAGTACTTC
-	TRBV19	TRBJ2-7	-	CASNTRGRPYEQYF	TGTGCCAGTAATACGCGGGGGCGTCCCTACGAGCAGTACTTC
-	TRBV7-2	TRBJ2-5	-	CASSLMGGETQYF	TGTGCCAGCAGCTTAATGGGTGGAGAGACCCAGTACTTC
-	TRBV2	TRBJ2-5	TRBD2	CASSAGLASETQYF	TGTGCCAGCAGTGCAGGACTAGCTTCCGAGACCCAGTACTTC
-	TRBV10-3	TRBJ2-3	-	CAISADWTSTDTQYF	TGTGCCATCAGTGCTGACTGGACTAGCACAGATACGCAGTATTTT
once	TRBV7-2	TRBJ2-2	TRBD1	CASSSDRAGGKLFF	TGTGCCAGCAGCTCGGACAGGGCTGGCGGGAAGCTGTTTTTT
once	TRBV6-4	TRBJ2-2	TRBD1	CASSDTDRVTGELFF	TGTGCCAGCAGTGACACCGACAGGGTTACCGGGGAGCTGTTTTTT
few	TRBV7-8	TRBJ2-1	-	CASGRGYNEQFF	TGTGCCAGCGGACGGGGCTACAATGAGCAGTTCTTC